One sample yielded the 29 T cell receptor beta chains listed below, sequenced in a study of radiotherapy plus CTLA-4 blockade in lung cancer. Clones were sequenced by immunoSEQ multiplex PCR, and TCRdb holds only the in-frame ones, with some missing. The repertoire holds about 48,000 clones, with less than 90% as singletons. Sequencing was performed on peripheral blood, taken from a patient treated with radiotherapy plus ipilimumab. These receptors all come from a human donor with non-small cell lung cancer that progressed on radiotherapy plus ipilimumab. Some clones in this sample may be carry-over from other donors' samples.

The genes are TRBV6-5 and TRBJ1-1, with D possibly being TRBD1 (6 bases). Germline assignment: CDR1 MNHEY and CDR2 SVGAGI. This CDR3 is 15 amino acids long. Between the trimmed V and J ends, which lost 2 bases and 4 bases, there was a span of 14 bases. DNA of the CDR3: TGTGCCAGCAGTTACACGAAGACAGGCTCCACTGAAGCTTTCTTT. Residues: CASSYTKTGSTEAFF.

The J gene is TRBJ2-6, the V gene TRBV19, with no clear D. In germline, CDR1 is LNHDA, CDR2 SQIVND (reference sequence). This CDR3 comprises 15 residues. V lost 5 bases, J lost 0 bases, and 8 bases lay in between. DNA for the CDR3: TGTGCCAGTAGTTTCTTCAGCTCTGGGGCCAACGTCCTGACTTTC. The encoded protein is CASSFFSSGANVLTF. Looking up the rest from reference TRBV19 and TRBJ2-6 gives the full variable domain: DGGITQSPKYLFRKEGQNVTLSCEQNLNHDAMYWYRQDPGQGLRLIYYSQIVNDFQKGDIAEGYSVSREKKESFPLTVTSAQKNPTAFYLCASSFFSSGANVLTFGAGSRLTVL.

V and J are TRBV29-1 and TRBJ2-3, with D possibly being TRBD1 (6 bases). V was pared by 4 bases and J by 2 bases, with 19 bases between. This CDR3 contains 16 residues. Germline loops: CDR1 SQVTM, CDR2 ANQGSEA. The CDR3 DNA sequence: TGCAGCGTTGTACAGGGTTTGGGGGAAATCACAGATACGCAGTATTTT. The encoded protein is CSVVQGLGEITDTQYF.

This chain connects TRBV5-1 to TRBJ1-1; D ambiguous. Trimming took 2 bases from V and 1 from J, leaving 9 bases between them. Germline assignment: CDR1 SGHRS and CDR2 YFSETQ. This CDR3 region has 14 residues. The CDR3 loop reads CASSLLSENTEAFF. The CDR3 nucleotides read TGCGCCAGCAGCTTATTGTCAGAGAACACTGAAGCTTTCTTT.

The chain couples TRBV15 to TRBJ2-3, with TRBD2 matching 8 bases. This CDR3 spans 17 amino acids. Trimming took 1 base from V and 1 from J; bases not matched to a gene: 7. CDR1 and CDR2 from the germline V gene are LNHNV and YYDKDF (reference sequence). The CDR3 region is CATSRGGGWVGTDTQYF. The CDR3 DNA sequence: TGTGCCACCAGCAGAGGCGGGGGGTGGGTTGGCACAGATACGCAGTATTTT.

The chain uses TRBV18 and TRBJ2-1; TRBD2 matches at 10 bases. V lost 2 bases, J lost 2 bases, and 3 bases stayed unmatched. Per the germline V gene, CDR1 is KGHSH and CDR2 is LQKENI. This CDR3 spans 16 amino acids. This chain's CDR3 is CASSPTSGVAYNEQFF. CDR3 DNA sequence: TGTGCCAGCTCACCAACTAGCGGGGTGGCCTACAATGAGCAGTTCTTC.

This chain connects TRBV6-7 to TRBJ2-7; 8 positions agree with TRBD2. TRBV6-7 is an ORF, and what it does is uncertain. The CDR3 has 17 residues. V shed 1 base and J 1 base; nucleotides not matched to a gene: 9. The chain's CDR3 is CASSYFAGQRGSYEQYF. CDR3 DNA: TGTGCCAGCAGTTACTTCGCGGGCCAGCGGGGGTCCTACGAGCAGTACTTC.

This clone came up a few times. This chain uses TRBV6-5 with TRBJ1-5; TRBD1 is a possible D gene (5 bases). This CDR3 comprises 14 residues. The V end lost 7 bases, the J end lost 1 base, and 11 bases lay between the germline ends. CDR1 and CDR2 from the germline V gene are MNHEY and SVGAGI. The CDR3 sequence: CASTLTGSNQPQHF. CDR3 in DNA: TGTGCCAGCACCTTAACAGGAAGCAATCAGCCCCAGCATTTT.

Here the CDR3 reads CASSFDSLGEKLFF. As DNA, the CDR3 is TGCGCCAGCAGCTTTGACAGCCTTGGGGAAAAACTGTTTTTT. V gene TRBV5-1 combines with J gene TRBJ1-4; tentative D call: TRBD1 (5 bases). This CDR3 contains 14 residues. CDR1 and CDR2 from the germline V gene are SGHRS and YFSETQ. Trimming left V 2 bases short and J 8 bases short, with 13 bases between.

The chain links TRBV7-9 to TRBJ2-1; D is undetermined. This CDR3 has 14 amino acids. With 4 bases removed from V and 4 bases from J, the gap between germline ends came to 11 bases. Per the germline V gene, CDR1 is SEHNR and CDR2 is FQNEAQ (reference sequence). Here the CDR3 reads CASSSEWAYNEQFF. In DNA form, the CDR3 reads TGTGCCAGCAGCTCAGAATGGGCGTACAATGAGCAGTTCTTC.

The rearrangement links TRBV11-2 to TRBJ1-1; D is unclear. The germline V gene encodes CDR1 SGHAT and CDR2 FQNNGV. V gave up 1 base and J gave up 0 bases, with 9 bases separating them. This CDR3 comprises 15 residues. The CDR3 nucleotides are TGTGCCAGCAGCTTAGTGAGTAGTTTGAACACTGAAGCTTTCTTT. Translated, it gives CASSLVSSLNTEAFF. The full variable domain, in which reference TRBV11-2 and TRBJ1-1 provide the parts outside the CDR3, is EAGVAQSPRYKIIEKRQSVAFWCNPISGHATLYWYQQILGQGPKLLIQFQNNGVVDDSQLPKDRFSAERLKGVDSTLKIQPAKLEDSAVYLCASSLVSSLNTEAFFGQGTRLTVV.

The rearrangement uses TRBV5-8 and TRBJ2-3, with a tentative D call TRBD1 (6 bases). Germline CDR1 is SGHTS and CDR2 is YDEGEE. V dropped 3 bases and J dropped 2 bases, with 13 bases sitting between them. The CDR3 is made up of 15 amino acids. In DNA form, the CDR3 reads TGTGCCAGCAGCTCGACAGGACTCGCCACAGATACGCAGTATTTT. It translates to CASSSTGLATDTQYF. Full variable domain (remainder filled in from reference TRBV5-8 and TRBJ2-3): EAGVTQSPTHLIKTRGQQATLRCSPISGHTSVYWYQQALGLGLQFLLWYDEGEERNRGNFPPRFSGRQFPNYSSELNVNALELEDSALYLCASSSTGLATDTQYFGPGTRLTVL.

This chain links TRBV5-1 with TRBJ2-7; 7 bases agree with TRBD1. The CDR3 is 17 amino acids. Germline V gives CDR1 SGHRS, CDR2 YFSETQ. J was trimmed by 2 bases and V by 0 bases; bases with no gene match: 11. The chain's CDR3 is CASSLGPTGTDTYEQYF. Here the CDR3 DNA reads TGCGCCAGCAGCTTGGGGCCTACCGGGACAGATACCTACGAGCAGTACTTC.

The chain carries TRBV4-1 and TRBJ2-2; 8 bases match TRBD1. This CDR3 spans 15 amino acids. V lost 6 bases, J lost 2 bases, and 5 bases stayed unmatched. The germline V gene has CDR1 MGHRA and CDR2 YSYEKL. The CDR3 nucleotides read TGCGCCAGCAGGGACAGGGTAGCAAACACCGGGGAGCTGTTTTTT. It codes for CASRDRVANTGELFF.

The CDR3 loop reads CASSRGLANYNEQFF. As DNA, the CDR3 is TGTGCCAGCAGCAGGGGACTAGCCAACTACAATGAGCAGTTCTTC. The chain carries TRBV11-2 and TRBJ2-1; 9 nucleotides align to TRBD2. The CDR3 loop spans 15 amino acids. Trimming at V came to 5 bases and at J to 3 bases, leaving 5 bases not matched to a gene. CDR1 and CDR2 from the germline V gene are SGHAT and FQNNGV.

The CDR3 protein is CASSYSLATNEKLFF. CDR3 coding DNA: TGTGCCAGCAGTTATAGCCTTGCAACTAATGAAAAACTGTTTTTT. The V call is TRBV6-5, the J call TRBJ1-4; no clear D gene. V lost 3 bases and J lost 0, with 8 bases in between. The CDR3 runs to 15 residues. Germline-derived CDR1 and CDR2 are MNHEY and SVGAGI.

The rearrangement uses TRBV5-1 and TRBJ2-3, with a weak D call TRBD2 (6 bases). V gave up 5 bases and J gave up 2 bases, with 12 bases separating them. Germline V gene sequence: CDR1 SGHRS, CDR2 YFSETQ. The CDR3 extends over 14 amino acids. As DNA, the CDR3 is TGCGCCAGCAGAACGGGGGAGGACACAGATACGCAGTATTTT. Protein sequence: CASRTGEDTDTQYF.

The chain is built from TRBV19 and TRBJ2-7; D is possibly TRBD2 (6 bases). The V end lost 8 bases, the J end lost 7 bases, and 27 bases lay between the germline ends. CDR1 and CDR2 (germline): LNHDA, SQIVND (reference sequence). This CDR3 is 16 amino acids long. The chain's CDR3 is CASARGDSGLLGEQYF. As DNA, the CDR3 is TGTGCCAGTGCCCGCGGGGATAGCGGACTCCTGGGGGAGCAGTACTTC.

The chain carries TRBV9 and TRBJ1-1; D is possibly TRBD1 (6 bases). This CDR3 comprises 13 residues. Germline assignment: CDR1 SGDLS and CDR2 YYNGEE. Between the trimmed V and J ends, which lost 4 bases and 6 bases, there was a span of 13 bases. CDR3 DNA: TGTGCCAGCAGCTTGCTTGGGGGCCCTGAAGCTTTCTTT. Protein product: CASSLLGGPEAFF.

The chain employs TRBV7-6 and TRBJ1-1, with a weak D call TRBD1 (6 bases). Trimming pared 8 bases from V and 0 bases from J, leaving 19 bases between. This CDR3 comprises 16 residues. CDR1 SGHVS and CDR2 FNYEAQ come from the germline V gene. CDR3 DNA: TGTGCCAGCCAAGCACAGGGAACCGTAATGAACACTGAAGCTTTCTTT. As protein: CASQAQGTVMNTEAFF.

This sequence joins TRBV5-1 and TRBJ1-2, with 7 positions matching TRBD1. The CDR3 sequence is 15 residues long. V lost 0 bases to trimming and J lost 5 bases; unmatched junction nucleotides: 7. The V gene's germline CDR1 is SGHRS and CDR2 YFSETQ. CDR3 bases: TGCGCCAGCAGCTTGGCCCCGGGGACAGAATATGGCTACACCTTC. Its translation is CASSLAPGTEYGYTF. Based on the CDR3 plus reference TRBV5-1 and TRBJ1-2, the full variable domain is KAGVTQTPRYLIKTRGQQVTLSCSPISGHRSVSWYQQTPGQGLQFLFEYFSETQRNKGNFPGRFSGRQFSNSRSEMNVSTLELGDSALYLCASSLAPGTEYGYTFGSGTRLTVV.

J is TRBJ1-1 and V is TRBV30; D remains unclear. Trimming took off 3 bases at V and 5 bases at J, with 19 bases between the two ends. CDR1 and CDR2 (germline): GTSNPN, SVGIG (reference sequence). This CDR3 region has 15 residues. CDR3: CAWSIERGMGTEAFF. As DNA, the CDR3 is TGTGCCTGGAGCATCGAACGAGGGATGGGGACTGAAGCTTTCTTT. The full variable domain, its missing parts supplied by reference TRBV30 and TRBJ1-1, is SQTIHQWPATLVQPVGSPLSLECTVEGTSNPNLYWYRQAAGRGLQLLFYSVGIGQISSEVPQNLSASRPQDRQFILSSKKLLLSDSGFYLCAWSIERGMGTEAFFGQGTRLTVV.

The chain couples TRBV4-2 to TRBJ2-1; 10 bases are shared with TRBD2. Unmatched junction bases numbered 12, after V lost 6 bases and J lost 1 base. This CDR3 is built from 18 residues. Germline CDR1 is LGHNA and CDR2 is YNFKEQ. This CDR3 reads CASSVPLAGGGSYNEQFF. As DNA, the CDR3 is TGTGCCAGCAGTGTACCATTAGCGGGAGGAGGGTCCTACAATGAGCAGTTCTTC.

The V and J genes are TRBV2 and TRBJ1-1; D remains unclear. CDR1 and CDR2 (germline): SNHLY, FYNNEI. V dropped 2 bases and J dropped 3 bases, with 7 bases sitting between them. The CDR3 extends over 13 amino acids. The CDR3 DNA reads as TGTGCCAGCAGTGAAACGGTGGACACTGAAGCTTTCTTT. Translating it yields CASSETVDTEAFF.

Points on this clone: Compared with germline, one end of the junction differs, possibly owing to a read error. CDR3 DNA: TGCGCCAGCAGCCACTCCGGGACAGGGGAGTCCTACGAGCAGTACTTC. Translating gives CASSHSGTGESYEQYF. This chain joins TRBV5-4 and TRBJ2-7, with 10 bases fitting TRBD1. CDR1 is SGHNT, CDR2 YYREEE, per germline (reference sequence). CDR3 size: 16 residues.

This clone was counted once. The rearrangement uses TRBV7-6 and TRBJ2-6; 7 bases agree with TRBD2. CDR1 SGHVS and CDR2 FNYEAQ come from the germline V gene. The CDR3 consists of 18 residues. Unmatched junction bases numbered 12, after V lost 5 bases and J lost 2 bases. The CDR3 DNA follows: TGTGCCAGCAGCCCAGGTCCGTGGGAGGGCCCTGGGGCCAACGTCCTGACTTTC. It codes for CASSPGPWEGPGANVLTF. Combining the CDR3 with reference TRBV7-6 and TRBJ2-6 gives the whole variable domain GAGVSQSPRYKVTKRGQDVALRCDPISGHVSLYWYRQALGQGPEFLTYFNYEAQQDKSGLPNDRFSAERPEGSISTLTIQRTEQRDSAMYRCASSPGPWEGPGANVLTFGAGSRLTVL.

The rearrangement uses TRBV6-4 and TRBJ2-1, with 8 bases identical to TRBD2. With 4 bases clipped from V and 10 bases from J, the junction kept 9 bases outside the gene matches. Germline CDR1 MRHNA, CDR2 SNTAGT. The CDR3 sequence is 14 residues long. The CDR3 bases are TGTGCCAGCAGTGGTTCGGGGGGGTCCGGGGAGCAGTTCTTC. It is translated as CASSGSGGSGEQFF.

The chain uses TRBV7-9 and TRBJ2-6; a possible D gene is TRBD2 (5 bases). Trimming pared 5 bases from V and 2 bases from J, leaving 16 bases between. CDR1 and CDR2 from the germline V gene are SEHNR and FQNEAQ (reference sequence). The CDR3 is made up of 17 amino acids. The CDR3 nucleotides read TGTGCCAGCAGCCATAAGAGGGAGATCGCTGGGGCCAACGTCCTGACTTTC. Translation: CASSHKREIAGANVLTF. The full variable domain, rest sourced from reference TRBV7-9 and TRBJ2-6, is DTGVSQNPRHKITKRGQNVTFRCDPISEHNRLYWYRQTLGQGPEFLTYFQNEAQLEKSRLLSDRFSAERPKGSFSTLEIQRTEQGDSAMYLCASSHKREIAGANVLTFGAGSRLTVL.

This chain joins TRBV9 and TRBJ2-7; 7 positions match TRBD1. The CDR3 extends over 15 amino acids. Germline CDR1 and CDR2: SGDLS and YYNGEE. Germline trimming cut 4 bases from V and 0 bases from J; bases unmatched to any gene: 7. The CDR3 DNA reads as TGTGCCAGCAGCCCCCGACAGGGTTCCTCCTACGAGCAGTACTTC. It yields the protein CASSPRQGSSYEQYF. The full variable domain, completed using reference TRBV9 and TRBJ2-7, is DSGVTQTPKHLITATGQRVTLRCSPRSGDLSVYWYQQSLDQGLQFLIQYYNGEERAKGNILERFSAQQFPDLHSELNLSSLELGDSALYFCASSPRQGSSYEQYFGPGTRLTVT.